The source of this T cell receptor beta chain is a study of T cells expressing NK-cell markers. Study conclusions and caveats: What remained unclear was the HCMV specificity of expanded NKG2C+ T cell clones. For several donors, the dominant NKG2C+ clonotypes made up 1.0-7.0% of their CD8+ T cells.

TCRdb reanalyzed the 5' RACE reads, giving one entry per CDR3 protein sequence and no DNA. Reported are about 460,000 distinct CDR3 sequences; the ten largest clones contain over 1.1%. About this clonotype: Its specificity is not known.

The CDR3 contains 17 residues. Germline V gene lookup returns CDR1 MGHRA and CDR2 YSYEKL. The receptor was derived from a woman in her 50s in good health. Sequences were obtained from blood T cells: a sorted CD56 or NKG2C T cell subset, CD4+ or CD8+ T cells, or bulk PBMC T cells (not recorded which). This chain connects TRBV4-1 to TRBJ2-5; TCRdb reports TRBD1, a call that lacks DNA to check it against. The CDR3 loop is CASSQEFRTGDQETQYF.